The entry that follows covers one T cell receptor (beta chain) sequence. The antigen is undetermined. The CDR3 loop spans 14 amino acids. Trimming shortened V by 3 bases and J by 4 bases, and 10 bases separated the two germline ends. Germline lookup yields CDR1 LNHDA and CDR2 SQIVND (reference sequence). TCRdb keeps only in-frame clones here, not all; method: immunoSEQ multiplex PCR. The sample lists 15,000 to 20,000 clones; about 83% were seen once. This sample stems from a study of OX40 agonist ivuxolimab in advanced cancers. In the study overall: Dose-escalation patients suffered from hepatocellular carcinoma, melanoma, renal cell or head and neck cancer. Findings of the study overall: Clonal expansion among partial responders at 0.1-3.0 mg/kg ranked near the lowest. Averaging showed that CD8+ T cells had more expanded clones than CD4+ did.

Blood sampling took place at baseline, cycle 4 day 1, and cycle 7 day 1. The sample was CD4+ or CD8+ T cells sorted from blood, taken in a trial of the OX40 agonist ivuxolimab. This sequence originates from an adult with an advanced solid tumor such as melanoma, head and neck, liver or kidney cancer. The V and J genes are TRBV19 and TRBJ1-5, with D unresolved. In DNA, the CDR3 is TGTGCCAGTAGTATTAGGACGGAAAATCAGCCCCAGCATTTT. This encodes CASSIRTENQPQHF. The full variable domain, with the rest looked up from reference TRBV19 and TRBJ1-5, is DGGITQSPKYLFRKEGQNVTLSCEQNLNHDAMYWYRQDPGQGLRLIYYSQIVNDFQKGDIAEGYSVSREKKESFPLTVTSAQKNPTAFYLCASSIRTENQPQHFGDGTRLSIL.